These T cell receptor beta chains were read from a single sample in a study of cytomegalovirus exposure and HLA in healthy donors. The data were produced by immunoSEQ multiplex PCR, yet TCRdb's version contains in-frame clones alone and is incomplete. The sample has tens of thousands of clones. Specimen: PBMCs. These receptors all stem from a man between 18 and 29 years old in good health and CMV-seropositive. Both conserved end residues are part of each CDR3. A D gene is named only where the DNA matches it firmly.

TGCGCCAGCAGCCCACAGATATTTAACTATGGCTACACCTTC CASSPQIFNYGYTF - TRBJ1-2 TRBV4-1
TGCGCCAGCAGCTTGGCCGGGGGAGGGCCGTTTAATGAGCAGTTCTTC CASSLAGGGPFNEQFF TRBD2 TRBJ2-1 TRBV5-1
TGTGCCAGCAGTTTTTTGGGGCAGGGGATGGACGAGCAGTACTTC CASSFLGQGMDEQYF - TRBJ2-7 TRBV27
TGTGCCACCCGGATGGGGGGTGGCTATCAGCCCCAGCATTTT CATRMGGGYQPQHF - TRBJ1-5 TRBV27
TGCGCCAGCAGTGACCCGGGACTAGCGGGTATCAACACCGGGGAGCTGTTTTTT CASSDPGLAGINTGELFF TRBD2 TRBJ2-2 TRBV10-1
TGTGCCACCGCGAAAGTTGCCTCTGGAAACACCATATATTTT CATAKVASGNTIYF - TRBJ1-3 TRBV19
TGTGCCAGCAAAGAGGGAGCGACCTACGAGCAGTACTTC CASKEGATYEQYF - TRBJ2-7 TRBV28
TGTGCCAGCAGCTTAGATAGCAGGGTGGGCGGCTACACCTTC CASSLDSRVGGYTF - TRBJ1-2 TRBV7-9
TGTGCAAATATCGGGGGATACACTAGCACAGATACGCAGTATTTT CANIGGYTSTDTQYF - TRBJ2-3 TRBV2
TGTGCCAGCAGCACATGGACGTGGGCGGGAGGGGAAAATGAGCAGTTCTTC CASSTWTWAGGENEQFF TRBD2 TRBJ2-1 TRBV11-2
TGTGCCAGCAGCTTGACGACAGGGAGTGGAAGAGATACGCAGTATTTT CASSLTTGSGRDTQYF TRBD1 TRBJ2-3 TRBV9
TGTGCCAGCAGCCCCTACAGCGGCGACAGGAGCTCCTACGAGCAGTACTTC CASSPYSGDRSSYEQYF - TRBJ2-7 TRBV27
TGCGCCAGCAGCCTTGACGGGGGGGATCAGCCCCAGCATTTT CASSLDGGDQPQHF - TRBJ1-5 TRBV5-1
TGTGCCAGCAGCTTAGGGGGACCCGGGACAGGCCTTAACTATGGCTACACCTTC CASSLGGPGTGLNYGYTF TRBD1 TRBJ1-2 TRBV7-9
TGTGCCAGTTCCTTGGCGGGAGGCTACAATGAGCAGTTCTTC CASSLAGGYNEQFF TRBD2 TRBJ2-1 TRBV9
TGTGCCAGCAGCTTGGGACAGGGTAGCGGCTACACCTTC CASSLGQGSGYTF TRBD1 TRBJ1-2 TRBV5-6
TGCGCCAGCAGCTCAACACAGGGGATTGGGAGCGAGCAGTACTTC CASSSTQGIGSEQYF TRBD1 TRBJ2-7 TRBV5-1
TGTGCCTGGAGTGATGAGGGATCTAACTATGGCTACACCTTC CAWSDEGSNYGYTF - TRBJ1-2 TRBV30
TGTGCCAGCAGTGACTCGACTAGCGGGAGCAATGAGCAGTTCTTC CASSDSTSGSNEQFF TRBD2 TRBJ2-1 TRBV6-4
TGTGCCAGCAGTGAAGGTAGCGGGACCGGCGGCGGGGAGCTGTTTTTT CASSEGSGTGGGELFF TRBD2 TRBJ2-2 TRBV6-4
TGCGCCAGCAGTGAGTCCACTAGCGGGGGAAATGAGCAGTTCTTC CASSESTSGGNEQFF TRBD2 TRBJ2-1 TRBV10-1
TGTGCCTGGAGTCCGGGACAGGGGGTACCCTACGAGCAGTACTTC CAWSPGQGVPYEQYF TRBD1 TRBJ2-7 TRBV30
TGCGCCAGCAGCTTGTATGGCCTTACAGATACGCAGTATTTT CASSLYGLTDTQYF - TRBJ2-3 TRBV5-1
TGTGCCATCAACCCGGGACAGGGAGTCATGAACGAGCAGTACTTC CAINPGQGVMNEQYF TRBD1 TRBJ2-7 TRBV10-3
TGCGCCAGCAGCTTGGTTGGCGACAGAGATGAAAAACTGTTTTTT CASSLVGDRDEKLFF - TRBJ1-4 TRBV5-1
TGTGCCAGCAGGACTAGCGGGCACACCGGGGAGCTGTTTTTT CASRTSGHTGELFF TRBD2 TRBJ2-2 TRBV6-5
TGTGCCAGCAGCGGACAGGGAGAAGCTTTCTTT CASSGQGEAFF TRBD1 TRBJ1-1 TRBV11-2
TGTGCCAGCAGCTTAGCCCGTATAGCCGGGGAGCTGTTTTTT CASSLARIAGELFF - TRBJ2-2 TRBV7-8
TGTGCCAGCAGTCCCTCCTGGACAGGGGGCTTGCGCGAGCAGTACTTC CASSPSWTGGLREQYF TRBD1 TRBJ2-7 TRBV27
TGTGCCAGCAGTTTAAGTCATAACTCGCCTACCGGGGAGCTGTTTTTT CASSLSHNSPTGELFF - TRBJ2-2 TRBV27
TGTGCCAGCAGCTTCCCAGATGGTGGCTACACCTTC CASSFPDGGYTF - TRBJ1-2 TRBV7-9
TGTGCCAGCAGCCTCCAACGAGCGGGGGGGAAAGACTACGAGCAGTACTTC CASSLQRAGGKDYEQYF TRBD2 TRBJ2-7 TRBV7-2
TGTGCCAGCAGTGAATGGGGGCGGCCGTCCATCTACGAGCAGTACTTC CASSEWGRPSIYEQYF - TRBJ2-7 TRBV2
TGTGCCAGCAGCTACTACTACGAGCAGTACTTC CASSYYYEQYF - TRBJ2-7 TRBV5-6
TGTGCCAGCAGCGAGGGACTAGCGGGAGTGTCGGAGCAGTACTTC CASSEGLAGVSEQYF TRBD2 TRBJ2-7 TRBV11-2
TGCAGCGTTGAAGGTCGCTCGAGCTCCTACAATGAGCAGTTCTTC CSVEGRSSSYNEQFF - TRBJ2-1 TRBV29-1
TGCGCCAGCAGCTTACAGTACACCGGGGAGCTGTTTTTT CASSLQYTGELFF - TRBJ2-2 TRBV5-1